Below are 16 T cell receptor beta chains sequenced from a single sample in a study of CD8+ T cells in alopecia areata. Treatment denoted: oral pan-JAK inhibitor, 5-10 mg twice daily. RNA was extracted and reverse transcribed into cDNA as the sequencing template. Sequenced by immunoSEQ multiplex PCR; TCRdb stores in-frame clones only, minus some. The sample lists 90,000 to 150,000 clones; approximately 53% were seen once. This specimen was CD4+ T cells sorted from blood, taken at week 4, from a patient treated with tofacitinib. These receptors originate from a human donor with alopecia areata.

CDR3 bases: TGTGCCAGCAGCGGGGACTACGAGCAGTACTTC. This sequence encodes CASSGDYEQYF. The chain links TRBV2 to TRBJ2-7, with D possibly TRBD2 on 5 matching bases. V dropped 6 bases and J dropped 3 bases, with 6 bases sitting between them. The CDR3 runs 11 residues. Germline lookup yields CDR1 SNHLY and CDR2 FYNNEI. The whole variable domain, filled in from reference TRBV2 and TRBJ2-7, reads EPEVTQTPSHQVTQMGQEVILRCVPISNHLYFYWYRQILGQKVEFLVSFYNNEISEKSEIFDDQFSVERPDGSNFTLKIRSTKLEDSAMYFCASSGDYEQYFGPGTRLTVT.

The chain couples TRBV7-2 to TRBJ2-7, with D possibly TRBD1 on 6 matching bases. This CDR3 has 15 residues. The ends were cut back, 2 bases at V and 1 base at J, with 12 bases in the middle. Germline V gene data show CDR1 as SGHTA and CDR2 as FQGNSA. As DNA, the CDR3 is TGTGCCAGCAGCTTAAATGACAGGATTTCCTACGAGCAGTACTTC. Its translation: CASSLNDRISYEQYF.

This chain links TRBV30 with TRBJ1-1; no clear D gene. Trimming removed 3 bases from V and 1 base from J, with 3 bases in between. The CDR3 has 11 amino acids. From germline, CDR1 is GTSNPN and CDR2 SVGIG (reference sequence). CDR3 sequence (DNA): TGTGCCTGGAGCTGGAACACTGAAGCTTTCTTT. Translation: CAWSWNTEAFF.

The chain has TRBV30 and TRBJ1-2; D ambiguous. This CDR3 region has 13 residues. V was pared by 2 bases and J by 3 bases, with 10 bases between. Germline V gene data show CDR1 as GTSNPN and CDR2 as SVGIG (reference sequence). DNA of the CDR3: TGTGCCTGGAGTCCGGACGAATACTATGGCTACACCTTC. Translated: CAWSPDEYYGYTF.

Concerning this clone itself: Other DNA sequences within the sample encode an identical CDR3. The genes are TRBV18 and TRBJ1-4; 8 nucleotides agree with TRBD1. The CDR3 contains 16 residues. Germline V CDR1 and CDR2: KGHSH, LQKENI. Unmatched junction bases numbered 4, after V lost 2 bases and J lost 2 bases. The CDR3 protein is CASSPGTGGTNEKLFF. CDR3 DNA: TGTGCCAGCTCACCAGGGACAGGTGGTACTAATGAAAAACTGTTTTTT. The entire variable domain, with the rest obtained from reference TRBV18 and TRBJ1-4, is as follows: NAGVMQNPRHLVRRRGQEARLRCSPMKGHSHVYWYRQLPEEGLKFMVYLQKENIIDESGMPKERFSAEFPKEGPSILRIQQVVRGDSAAYFCASSPGTGGTNEKLFFGSGTQLSVL.

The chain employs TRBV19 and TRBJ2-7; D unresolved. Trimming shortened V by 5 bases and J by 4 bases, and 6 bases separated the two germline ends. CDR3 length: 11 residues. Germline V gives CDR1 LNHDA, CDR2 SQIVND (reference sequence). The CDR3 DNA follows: TGTGCCAGTAGTCTAAATTACGAGCAGTACTTC. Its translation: CASSLNYEQYF.

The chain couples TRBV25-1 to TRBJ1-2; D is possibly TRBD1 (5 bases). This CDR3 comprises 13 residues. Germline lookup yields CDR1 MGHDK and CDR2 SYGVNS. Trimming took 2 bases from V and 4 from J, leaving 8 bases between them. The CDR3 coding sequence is TGTGCCAGCAGTGAACGGAGGGGCTATGGCTACACCTTC. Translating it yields CASSERRGYGYTF.

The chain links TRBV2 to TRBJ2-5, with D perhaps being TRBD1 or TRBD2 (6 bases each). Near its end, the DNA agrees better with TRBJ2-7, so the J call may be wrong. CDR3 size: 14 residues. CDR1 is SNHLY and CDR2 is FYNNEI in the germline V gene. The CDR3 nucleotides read TGTGCCAGCAGTGCCAATGGGGGGCTGTACGAGCAGTACTTC. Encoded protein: CASSANGGLYEQYF.

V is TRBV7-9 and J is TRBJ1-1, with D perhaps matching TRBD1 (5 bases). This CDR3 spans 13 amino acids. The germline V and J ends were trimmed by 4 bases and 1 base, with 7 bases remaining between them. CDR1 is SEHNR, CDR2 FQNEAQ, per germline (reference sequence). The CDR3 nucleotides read TGTGCCAGCAGCTCCACAGGGAACACTGAAGCTTTCTTT. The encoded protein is CASSSTGNTEAFF.

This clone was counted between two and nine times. CDR3 coding DNA: TGTGCTAGTGGTTTGGAGACAGAGACCCAGTACTTC. As protein: CASGLETETQYF. The V gene is TRBV12-5, the J gene TRBJ2-5; no reliable D call. CDR3 length equals 12 residues. Between the trimmed V and J ends, which lost 1 base and 4 bases, there was a span of 4 bases. Germline V gene data show CDR1 as LGHNT and CDR2 as FRNRAP.

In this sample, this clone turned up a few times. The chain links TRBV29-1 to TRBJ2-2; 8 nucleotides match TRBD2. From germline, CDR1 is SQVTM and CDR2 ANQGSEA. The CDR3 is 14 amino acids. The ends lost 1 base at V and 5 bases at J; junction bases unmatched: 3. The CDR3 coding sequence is TGCAGCGTTGAAGCGGGAGGGGGGACCGGGGAGCTGTTTTTT. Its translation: CSVEAGGGTGELFF.

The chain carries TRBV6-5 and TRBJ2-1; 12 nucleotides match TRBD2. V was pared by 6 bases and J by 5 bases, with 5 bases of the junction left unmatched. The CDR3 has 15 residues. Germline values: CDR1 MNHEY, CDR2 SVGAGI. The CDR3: CASRRGLAGNNEQFF. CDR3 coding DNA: TGTGCCAGCAGAAGAGGACTAGCGGGAAACAATGAGCAGTTCTTC.

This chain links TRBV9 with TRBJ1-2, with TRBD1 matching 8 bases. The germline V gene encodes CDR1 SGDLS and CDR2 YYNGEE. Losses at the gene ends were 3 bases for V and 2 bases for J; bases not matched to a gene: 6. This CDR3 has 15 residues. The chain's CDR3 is CASSGRQGTNYGYTF. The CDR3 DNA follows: TGTGCCAGCAGCGGTAGACAGGGGACCAACTATGGCTACACCTTC.

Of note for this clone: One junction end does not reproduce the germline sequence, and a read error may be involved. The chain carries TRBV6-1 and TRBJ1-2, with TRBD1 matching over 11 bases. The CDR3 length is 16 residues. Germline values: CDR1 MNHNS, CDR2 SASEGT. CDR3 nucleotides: TGTGCCAGCAGTAAAGCCTTGGACAGGGGGCGCCGTGGCTACACCTTC. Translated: CASSKALDRGRRGYTF.

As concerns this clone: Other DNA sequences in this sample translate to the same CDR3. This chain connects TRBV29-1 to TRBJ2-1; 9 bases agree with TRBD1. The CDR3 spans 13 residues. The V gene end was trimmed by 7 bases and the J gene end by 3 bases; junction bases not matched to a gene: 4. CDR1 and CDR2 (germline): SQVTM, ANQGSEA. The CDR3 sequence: CSAGQGSYNEQFF. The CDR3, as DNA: TGCAGCGCCGGACAGGGGAGCTACAATGAGCAGTTCTTC.

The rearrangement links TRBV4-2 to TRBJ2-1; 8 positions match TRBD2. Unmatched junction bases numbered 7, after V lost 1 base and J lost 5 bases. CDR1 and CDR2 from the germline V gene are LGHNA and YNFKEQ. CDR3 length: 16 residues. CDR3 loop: CASSQVSLADNNEQFF. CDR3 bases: TGTGCCAGCAGCCAAGTTTCACTAGCGGATAACAATGAGCAGTTCTTC.